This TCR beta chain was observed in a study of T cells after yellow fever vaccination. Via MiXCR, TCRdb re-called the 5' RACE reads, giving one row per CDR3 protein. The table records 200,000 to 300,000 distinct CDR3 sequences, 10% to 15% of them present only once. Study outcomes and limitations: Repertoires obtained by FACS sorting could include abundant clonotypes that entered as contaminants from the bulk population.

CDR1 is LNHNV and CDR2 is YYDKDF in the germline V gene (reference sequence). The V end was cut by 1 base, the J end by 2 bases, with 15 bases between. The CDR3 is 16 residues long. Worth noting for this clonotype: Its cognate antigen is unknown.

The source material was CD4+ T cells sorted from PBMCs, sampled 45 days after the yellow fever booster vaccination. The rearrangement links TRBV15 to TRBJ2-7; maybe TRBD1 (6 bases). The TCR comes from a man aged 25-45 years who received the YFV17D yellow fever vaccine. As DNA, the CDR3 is TGTGCCACCAGCAGAGGACCGACAGGCCCTACCTACGAGCAGTACTTC. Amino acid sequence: CATSRGPTGPTYEQYF.